Following are 4 T cell receptor beta chains from one sample sequenced in a study of beta chain features in type 1 diabetes. TCRB transcripts that were expressed got sequenced, as all of the isolated RNA had been reverse transcribed. The table came from immunoSEQ multiplex PCR; TCRdb's copy has only in-frame clones and leaves some out. The table shows about 220,000 clones, with roughly a tenth occurring only once. Sequencing input: central memory CD4+ T cells from blood. These receptors were obtained from a man between 18 and 35 years old in good health.

The J gene is TRBJ2-4, the V gene TRBV4-3, with 7 bases aligning to TRBD1. The CDR3 consists of 15 residues. V was clipped by 0 bases and J by 7 bases; unmatched bases: 6. Germline V gene lookup returns CDR1 LGHNA and CDR2 YSLEER. The CDR3 loop is CASSQENRGWNIQYF. CDR3 in DNA: TGCGCCAGCAGCCAAGAGAACAGGGGATGGAACATTCAGTACTTC.

The chain employs TRBV7-6 and TRBJ2-5; D remains ambiguous. The germline V and J ends were trimmed by 8 bases and 9 bases, with 13 bases remaining between them. This CDR3 has 11 amino acids. In germline, CDR1 is SGHVS, CDR2 FNYEAQ. The DNA of the CDR3 is TGTGCCAGCCGAGAAGTTGGACCCCAGTACTTC. Its protein product is CASREVGPQYF.

There are many counts of this clone. This chain connects TRBV4-1 to TRBJ2-3, with 7 positions matching TRBD2. This CDR3 has 18 amino acids. Germline V gene sequence: CDR1 MGHRA, CDR2 YSYEKL. With 4 bases clipped from V and 0 bases from J, the junction kept 13 bases outside the gene matches. The CDR3 here is CASSRGHNMGLSTDTQYF. DNA of the CDR3: TGCGCCAGCAGCCGCGGACACAACATGGGACTAAGCACAGATACGCAGTATTTT.

The genes are TRBV4-2 and TRBJ2-3; TRBD1 aligns across 9 bases. The CDR3 is made up of 15 amino acids. The junction had 4 bases not matched to a gene; V was cut back by 2 bases and J by 4 bases. Germline CDR1 LGHNA, CDR2 YNFKEQ. As DNA, the CDR3 is TGTGCCAGCAGCCAACAACGGACAGGGGCAGATACGCAGTATTTT. Translating it yields CASSQQRTGADTQYF.